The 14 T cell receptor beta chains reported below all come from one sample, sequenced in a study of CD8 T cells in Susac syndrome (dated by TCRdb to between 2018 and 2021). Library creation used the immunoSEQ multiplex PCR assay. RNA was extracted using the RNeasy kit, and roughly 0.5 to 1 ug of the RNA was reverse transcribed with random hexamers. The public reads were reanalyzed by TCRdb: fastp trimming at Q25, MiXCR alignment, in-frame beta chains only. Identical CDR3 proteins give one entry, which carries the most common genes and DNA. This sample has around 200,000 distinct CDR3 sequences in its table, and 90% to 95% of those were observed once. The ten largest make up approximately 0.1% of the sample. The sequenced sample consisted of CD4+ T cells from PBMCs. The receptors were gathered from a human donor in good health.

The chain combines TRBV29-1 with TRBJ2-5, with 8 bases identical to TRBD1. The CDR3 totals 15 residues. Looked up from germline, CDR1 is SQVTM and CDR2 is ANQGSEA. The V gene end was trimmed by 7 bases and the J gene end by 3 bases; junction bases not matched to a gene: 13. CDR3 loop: CSASPGTGLKETQYF. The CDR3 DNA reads TGCAGCGCCTCACCCGGGACAGGCTTAAAAGAGACCCAGTACTTC. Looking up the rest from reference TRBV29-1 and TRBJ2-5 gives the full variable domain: SAVISQKPSRDICQRGTSLTIQCQVDSQVTMMFWYRQQPGQSLTLIATANQGSEATYESGFVIDKFPISRPNLTFSTLTVSNMSPEDSSIYLCSASPGTGLKETQYFGPGTRLLVL.

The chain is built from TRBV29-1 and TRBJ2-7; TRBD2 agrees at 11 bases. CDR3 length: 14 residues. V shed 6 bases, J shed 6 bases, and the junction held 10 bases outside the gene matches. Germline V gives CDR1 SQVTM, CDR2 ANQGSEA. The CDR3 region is CSVVTSGELFEQYF. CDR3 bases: TGCAGCGTCGTGACTAGCGGGGAACTGTTCGAGCAGTACTTC.

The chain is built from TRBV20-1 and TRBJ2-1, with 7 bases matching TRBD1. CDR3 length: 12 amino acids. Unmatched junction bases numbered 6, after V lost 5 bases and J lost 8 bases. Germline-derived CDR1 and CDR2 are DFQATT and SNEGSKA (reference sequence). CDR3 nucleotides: TGCAGTGCTCCAAGAGGGGGCGATGAGCAGTTCTTC. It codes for CSAPRGGDEQFF.

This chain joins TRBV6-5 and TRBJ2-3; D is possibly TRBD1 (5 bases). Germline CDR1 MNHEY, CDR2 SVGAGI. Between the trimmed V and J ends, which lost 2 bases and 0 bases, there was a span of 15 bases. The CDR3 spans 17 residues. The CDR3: CASSYGAGRYSTDTQYF. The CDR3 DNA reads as TGTGCCAGCAGTTACGGGGCAGGTCGTTATAGCACAGATACGCAGTATTTT.

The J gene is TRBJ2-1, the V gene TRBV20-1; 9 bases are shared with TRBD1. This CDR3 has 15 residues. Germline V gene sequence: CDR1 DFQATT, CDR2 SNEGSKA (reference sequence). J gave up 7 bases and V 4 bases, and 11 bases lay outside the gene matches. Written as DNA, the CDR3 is TGCAGTGCTACGTGGCGGGACAGGGCATCAAATGAGCAGTTCTTC. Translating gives CSATWRDRASNEQFF.

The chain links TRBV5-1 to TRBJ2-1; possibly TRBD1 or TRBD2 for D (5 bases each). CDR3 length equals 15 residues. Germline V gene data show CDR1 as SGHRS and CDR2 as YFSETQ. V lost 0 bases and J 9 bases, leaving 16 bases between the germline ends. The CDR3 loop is CASSLGGTVDGEQFF. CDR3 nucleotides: TGCGCCAGCAGCTTGGGGGGGACGGTGGATGGTGAGCAGTTCTTC. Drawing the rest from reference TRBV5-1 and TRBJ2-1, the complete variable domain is KAGVTQTPRYLIKTRGQQVTLSCSPISGHRSVSWYQQTPGQGLQFLFEYFSETQRNKGNFPGRFSGRQFSNSRSEMNVSTLELGDSALYLCASSLGGTVDGEQFFGPGTRLTVL.

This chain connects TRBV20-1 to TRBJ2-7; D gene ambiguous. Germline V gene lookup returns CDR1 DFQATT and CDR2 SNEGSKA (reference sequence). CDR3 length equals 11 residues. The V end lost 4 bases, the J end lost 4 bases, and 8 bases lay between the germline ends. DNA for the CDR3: TGCAGTGCTAACGAAGCGTACGAGCAGTACGTC. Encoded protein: CSANEAYEQYV.

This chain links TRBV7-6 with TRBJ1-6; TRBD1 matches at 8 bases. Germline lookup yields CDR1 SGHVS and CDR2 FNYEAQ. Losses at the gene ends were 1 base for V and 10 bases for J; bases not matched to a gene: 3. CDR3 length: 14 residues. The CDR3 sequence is CASSLGAGGSPLHF. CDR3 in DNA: TGTGCCAGCAGCTTAGGTGCAGGGGGCTCACCCCTCCACTTT.

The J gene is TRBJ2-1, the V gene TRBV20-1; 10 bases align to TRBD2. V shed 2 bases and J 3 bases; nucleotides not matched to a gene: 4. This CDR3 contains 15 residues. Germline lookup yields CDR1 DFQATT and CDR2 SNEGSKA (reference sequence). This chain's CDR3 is CSARPSGRVYNEQFF. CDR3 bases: TGCAGTGCTAGACCCAGCGGGAGGGTCTACAATGAGCAGTTCTTC.

The CDR3 loop is CASSTRTSANEQFF. CDR3 DNA sequence: TGTGCCAGTAGTACGCGGACTAGTGCAAATGAGCAGTTCTTC. The chain combines TRBV19 with TRBJ2-1, with 7 bases matching TRBD2. Germline V gene lookup returns CDR1 LNHDA and CDR2 SQIVND (reference sequence). The V and J ends lost 4 bases and 7 bases, in that order; junction bases with no gene match: 7. The CDR3 has 14 amino acids.

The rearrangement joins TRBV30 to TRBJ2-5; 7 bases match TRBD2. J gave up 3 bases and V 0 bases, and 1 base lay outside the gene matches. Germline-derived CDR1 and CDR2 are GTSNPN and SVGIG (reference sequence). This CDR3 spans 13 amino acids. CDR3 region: CAWSVGREETQYF. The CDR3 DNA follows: TGTGCCTGGAGTGTTGGGAGGGAAGAGACCCAGTACTTC.

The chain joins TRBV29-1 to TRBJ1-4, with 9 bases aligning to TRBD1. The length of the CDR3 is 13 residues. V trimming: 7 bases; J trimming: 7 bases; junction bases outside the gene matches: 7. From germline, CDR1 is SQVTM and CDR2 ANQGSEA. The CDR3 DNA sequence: TGCAGCGGGACAGGGGTGGGGCGTGAAAAACTGTTTTTT. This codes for CSGTGVGREKLFF.

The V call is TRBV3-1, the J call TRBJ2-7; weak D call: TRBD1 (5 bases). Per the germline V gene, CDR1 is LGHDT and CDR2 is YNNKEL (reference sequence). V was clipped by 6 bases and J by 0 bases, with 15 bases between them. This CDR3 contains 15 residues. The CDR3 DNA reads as TGTGCCAGCAGTCAATCCTTAGGGGCCTCCTACGAGCAGTACGTC. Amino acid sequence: CASSQSLGASYEQYV.

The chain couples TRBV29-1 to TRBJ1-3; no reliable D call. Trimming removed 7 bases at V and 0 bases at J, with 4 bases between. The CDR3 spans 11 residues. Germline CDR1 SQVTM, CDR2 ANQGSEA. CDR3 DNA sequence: TGCAGCGCGGGCTCTGGAAACACCATATATTTT. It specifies CSAGSGNTIYF.